This T cell receptor (beta chain) was recorded in a study of identical twins. This CDR3 comprises 18 residues. The V gene's germline CDR1 is MNHEY and CDR2 SVGEGT. J was trimmed by 1 base and V by 6 bases; bases with no gene match: 10. TCRdb reanalysed the 5' RACE reads using MiXCR and keeps one entry per CDR3 protein. In the table there are about 690,000 distinct CDR3 sequences, approximately 6% of which are singletons. This sequence joins TRBV6-2 or TRBV6-3 and TRBJ2-7, with 15 nucleotides matching TRBD2. Sequencing was performed on naive T cells sorted from blood. This receptor was obtained from a man aged 18 to 35 in good health. CDR3 sequence (DNA): TGTGCCAGCAGCCTCCATGGACTAGCGGGAGGGCGGTCCTACGAGCAGTACTTC. Translated: CASSLHGLAGGRSYEQYF.